The 19 T cell receptor beta chains below were found in one sample sequenced in a study of regulatory T cells in long-lasting Graves disease. The time point is: newly diagnosed GD, antithyroid drugs for less than 3 months. PBMC-derived RNA was used for the TCR library. According to the study, TCR beta libraries were built with iRepertoire HTBI primers and CDR3-region Arm-PCR. Each CDR3 protein is one row after TCRdb ran MiXCR on the multiplex PCR reads. In the table there are about 440,000 distinct CDR3 sequences, about 16% of which are singletons. The same sample was also studied in work on T cells in Graves' hyperthyroidism and ophthalmopathy.

Sample: peripheral blood mononuclear cells (PBMCs), taken at new diagnosis, from a patient treated with antithyroid drugs. These receptors originate from a woman younger than 45 with Graves disease.

In this sample, this clonotype turned up many times. CDR3 nucleotides: TGTGCCAGCAGCTTAATGCGGGAAAACAATGAGCAGTTCTTC. This gives the protein CASSLMRENNEQFF. The V and J genes are TRBV7-3 and TRBJ2-1, with a possible D match to TRBD2 (6 bases). Trimming removed 1 base at V and 5 bases at J, with 9 bases between. This CDR3 contains 14 residues. The germline CDR1 and CDR2 sequences are SGHTA and FQGTGA.

This clonotype was detected only a few times. The gene calls are TRBV27 and TRBJ1-1; TRBD1 agrees at 10 bases. Germline V gives CDR1 MNHEY, CDR2 SMNVEV (reference sequence). J was trimmed by 2 bases and V by 5 bases; bases with no gene match: 8. The CDR3 has 16 amino acids. The CDR3 DNA follows: TGTGCCAGCAGTCAAAAACGGACAGGGGGTAACACTGAAGCTTTCTTT. This codes for CASSQKRTGGNTEAFF.

This clonotype was counted many times. The chain is built from TRBV18 and TRBJ2-7, with D uncertain. The CDR3 runs to 12 residues. Germline loops: CDR1 KGHSH, CDR2 LQKENI. Trimming took 3 bases from V and 5 from J, leaving 8 bases between them. CDR3 sequence (DNA): TGTGCCAGCTCACCTACGGTCCACGAGCAGTACTTC. Translated, it gives CASSPTVHEQYF.

The chain joins TRBV5-4 to TRBJ2-2; D might be TRBD2 (5 bases). Trimming cost V 3 bases and J 6 bases, with 9 bases left between them. The CDR3 is 13 amino acids. Germline-derived CDR1 and CDR2 are SGHNT and YYREEE (reference sequence). The CDR3 nucleotides read TGTGCCAGCAGCTCGGAGGTCGCCGGGGAGCTGTTTTTT. Translating it yields CASSSEVAGELFF.

The table lists this clonotype with many counts. The chain employs TRBV7-2 and TRBJ2-7; 11 bases align to TRBD2. Germline CDR1 SGHTA, CDR2 FQGNSA. There are 16 residues in the CDR3. Trimming cost V 4 bases and J 5 bases; bases outside gene matches: 10. As DNA, the CDR3 is TGTGCCAGCAGCTACACTAGCGGGAGTACTCCCCACGAGCAGTACTTC. Its protein is CASSYTSGSTPHEQYF.

V is TRBV29-1 and J is TRBJ2-3, with 8 bases that match TRBD2. Trimming at V came to 3 bases and at J to 0 bases, leaving 8 bases not matched to a gene. The germline V gene encodes CDR1 SQVTM and CDR2 ANQGSEA. This CDR3 contains 16 residues. The CDR3 protein is CSVEGLAGPSTDTQYF. In DNA, the CDR3 is TGCAGCGTTGAGGGGCTAGCGGGCCCTAGCACAGATACGCAGTATTTT.

This sequence joins TRBV19 and TRBJ1-1, with D perhaps TRBD1 (6 bases). This CDR3 has 13 amino acids. V was pared by 5 bases and J by 3 bases, with 10 bases between. Germline CDR1 reads LNHDA; CDR2 reads SQIVND (reference sequence). The DNA for the CDR3 is TGTGCCAGTAGTTGGGGGCAGGACACTGAAGCTTTCTTT. Translated: CASSWGQDTEAFF.

This clonotype has ten or more counts. The rearrangement joins TRBV27 to TRBJ2-7; D call uncertain. Between the trimmed V and J ends, which lost 5 bases and 0 bases, there was a span of 11 bases. The germline CDR1 and CDR2 sequences are MNHEY and SMNVEV (reference sequence). CDR3 length: 14 amino acids. CDR3 nucleotides: TGTGCCAGCAGTATCCAAGTATCCTCCTACGAGCAGTACTTC. Protein: CASSIQVSSYEQYF.

This clonotype was counted between two and nine times. This chain links TRBV20-1 with TRBJ1-1, with TRBD1 identical over 8 bases. Germline CDR1 and CDR2: DFQATT and SNEGSKA (reference sequence). The CDR3 contains 13 residues. The V gene end was trimmed by 4 bases and the J gene end by 3 bases; junction bases not matched to a gene: 4. The CDR3 reads CSATGGFDTEAFF. CDR3 in DNA: TGCAGTGCTACAGGGGGCTTCGACACTGAAGCTTTCTTT.

This clonotype was recorded at least ten times. The CDR3 DNA follows: TGTGCCAGCAGTTCCGGGACAGGGGGTCTTCGGCGCGAGACCCAGTACTTC. Protein product: CASSSGTGGLRRETQYF. The chain has TRBV7-9 and TRBJ2-5; 11 nucleotides line up with TRBD1. The CDR3 covers 17 residues. From germline, CDR1 is SEHNR and CDR2 FQNEAQ (reference sequence). V shed 6 bases and J 5 bases; nucleotides not matched to a gene: 14.

The sample holds many counts of this clonotype. The rearrangement links TRBV18 to TRBJ2-5; TRBD1 matches at 8 bases. V lost 6 bases and J lost 3; bases outside the gene matches: 6. The germline V gene encodes CDR1 KGHSH and CDR2 LQKENI. The CDR3 has 14 residues. The CDR3 DNA follows: TGTGCCAGCTCGCACAGGGGGGACGAAGAGACCCAGTACTTC. It encodes CASSHRGDEETQYF. Drawing the rest from reference TRBV18 and TRBJ2-5, the complete variable domain is NAGVMQNPRHLVRRRGQEARLRCSPMKGHSHVYWYRQLPEEGLKFMVYLQKENIIDESGMPKERFSAEFPKEGPSILRIQQVVRGDSAAYFCASSHRGDEETQYFGPGTRLLVL.

In this sample, this clonotype turned up many times. At one end, the junction sequence differs from germline, possibly due to a read error. The rearrangement uses TRBV7-9 and TRBJ2-1; TRBD2 matches at 10 bases. The germline V gene encodes CDR1 SEHNR and CDR2 FQNEAQ (reference sequence). This CDR3 contains 19 residues. CDR3 residues: CASRLDRSPLAGVYNEQFF. The CDR3 DNA follows: TGTGCCAGCAGATTAGACAGGTCCCCGCTAGCGGGAGTATACAATGAGCAGTTCTTC.

This clonotype has more than one count but fewer than ten. CDR3 loop: CASSLAATSGTDTQYF. DNA of the CDR3: TGTGCCAGCAGCTTGGCCGCGACTAGCGGTACAGATACGCAGTATTTT. The chain links TRBV5-4 to TRBJ2-3; TRBD2 matches at 9 bases. The V gene's germline CDR1 is SGHNT and CDR2 YYREEE (reference sequence). CDR3 length: 16 amino acids. V lost 0 bases, J lost 3 bases, and 5 bases stayed unmatched.

The sample holds many counts of this clonotype. The rearrangement links TRBV18 to TRBJ1-1; D gene unclear. V lost 8 bases and J 1 base, leaving 8 bases between the germline ends. Germline CDR1 is KGHSH and CDR2 is LQKENI. The CDR3 length is 12 residues. Here the CDR3 DNA reads TGTGCCAGCAGCCCCGGGAACACTGAAGCTTTCTTT. Amino acid sequence: CASSPGNTEAFF.

Many counts were recorded for this clonotype. The chain recombines TRBV27 with TRBJ1-2; TRBD1 agrees at 8 bases. Per germline, CDR1 MNHEY and CDR2 SMNVEV (reference sequence). After removal of 4 bases from V and 8 bases from J, the junction contained 12 bases not matched to a gene. The CDR3 runs 15 residues. CDR3 in DNA: TGTGCCAGCAGTTCCCCGGCAGGGGGCGAGGAGGGCTACACCTTC. Protein: CASSSPAGGEEGYTF.

At least ten counts were recorded for this clonotype. The chain joins TRBV5-6 to TRBJ1-2; 9 bases are a match to TRBD1. V was clipped by 0 bases and J by 7 bases; unmatched bases: 7. Germline V lookup: CDR1 SGHDT, CDR2 YYEEEE. This CDR3 has 15 amino acids. The CDR3 sequence: CASSLAIQGARGYTF. CDR3 DNA: TGTGCCAGCAGCTTGGCCATACAGGGGGCGCGTGGCTACACCTTC.

The CDR3 nucleotides read TGTGCCAGCGGGGCGGAGAGTCTGTACTTC. Translation: CASGAESLYF. This chain uses TRBV28 with TRBJ2-7, with D possibly matching TRBD1 (5 bases). The length of the CDR3 is 10 residues. V was cut by 8 bases and J by 12 bases, with 14 bases left in between. Germline CDR1 is MDHEN and CDR2 is SYDVKM. Looking up the rest from reference TRBV28 and TRBJ2-7 gives the full variable domain: DVKVTQSSRYLVKRTGEKVFLECVQDMDHENMFWYRQDPGLGLRLIYFSYDVKMKEKGDIPEGYSVSREKKERFSLILESASTNQTSMYLCASGAESLYFGPGTRLTVT.

Many counts were recorded for this clonotype. The rearrangement uses TRBV10-3 and TRBJ1-1; D remains ambiguous. The CDR3 runs 13 residues. Germline loops: CDR1 ENHRY, CDR2 SYGVKD. The germline V and J ends were trimmed by 6 bases and 1 base, with 9 bases remaining between them. The CDR3 DNA follows: TGTGCCATCAGCACTAAGGAGAACACTGAAGCTTTCTTT. It translates to CAISTKENTEAFF.

Regarding this clonotype: Possible read error: a much larger clone is one base away. The rearrangement uses TRBV27 and TRBJ2-7; 12 bases align to TRBD2. Germline lookup yields CDR1 MNHEY and CDR2 SMNVEV (reference sequence). The CDR3 runs to 17 residues. DNA of the CDR3: TGTGCCAGCAGTTCCCGGACTAGCGGGAAAGGGCCCTACGAGCAGCACTTC. Encoded protein: CASSSRTSGKGPYEQHF.